Shown below are 20 T cell receptor beta chains from a single sample sequenced in a study of blood T cell repertoires in COVID-19 (dated by TCRdb to the early 2020s). Receptor amplification or capture employed the immunoSEQ multiplex PCR assay. TCRdb limited this immuneACCESS table to in-frame rearrangements with V and J called. A share of clones is missing; checked studies link under half to unresolved V genes, and the rest is unexplained. Recorded for this sample are 150,000 to 200,000 clones; 85% to 95% of them occurred a single time. The leading ten clones occupy about 4.5% of the sample. Sequenced sample: peripheral blood. These receptors were obtained from a woman aged 50 to 65 with acute or convalescent COVID-19.

Details on this clone: In the same sample, other DNA sequences code for this CDR3. The rearrangement joins TRBV6-5 to TRBJ1-2; TRBD1 matches at 10 bases. Germline V gene sequence: CDR1 MNHEY, CDR2 SVGAGI. The CDR3 consists of 13 residues. V lost 4 bases, J lost 7 bases, and 3 bases stayed unmatched. For the CDR3, the DNA is TGTGCCAGCAGTTGGGACAGGGGAAGTGGCTACACCTTC. Translation gives CASSWDRGSGYTF.

The gene calls are TRBV19 and TRBJ1-2; 10 bases are shared with TRBD1. CDR3 length: 15 amino acids. V shed 6 bases and J 5 bases; nucleotides not matched to a gene: 9. Germline CDR1 LNHDA, CDR2 SQIVND (reference sequence). The CDR3 DNA reads as TGTGCCAGTAGGGACTGGACAGGGGGAAGTTATGGCTACACCTTC. Translation: CASRDWTGGSYGYTF. The full variable domain, rest sourced from reference TRBV19 and TRBJ1-2, is DGGITQSPKYLFRKEGQNVTLSCEQNLNHDAMYWYRQDPGQGLRLIYYSQIVNDFQKGDIAEGYSVSREKKESFPLTVTSAQKNPTAFYLCASRDWTGGSYGYTFGSGTRLTVV.

This chain connects TRBV28 to TRBJ1-2, with 7 bases identical to TRBD1. CDR1 and CDR2 from the germline V gene are MDHEN and SYDVKM. V lost 4 bases to trimming and J lost 2 bases; unmatched junction nucleotides: 4. The CDR3 spans 14 residues. DNA for the CDR3: TGTGCCAGCAGTTCGTCGACAGGGAACTATGGCTACACCTTC. Encoded protein: CASSSSTGNYGYTF.

The chain recombines TRBV14 with TRBJ1-1, with D perhaps matching TRBD1 (5 bases). The CDR3 sequence is 16 residues long. Germline CDR1 and CDR2: SGHDN and FVKESK. V lost 1 base and J 0 bases, leaving 12 bases between the germline ends. The CDR3 loop reads CASSQVPGFLNTEAFF. CDR3 sequence (DNA): TGTGCCAGCAGCCAAGTCCCAGGGTTCTTGAACACTGAAGCTTTCTTT.

This sequence joins TRBV12-5 and TRBJ1-1; TRBD1 might be the D (6 bases). Germline loops: CDR1 LGHNT, CDR2 FRNRAP. The ends were cut back, 5 bases at V and 6 bases at J, with 13 bases in the middle. This CDR3 has 13 amino acids. CDR3 amino acids: CASGLGACAEAFF. In DNA form, the CDR3 reads TGTGCTAGTGGTCTGGGGGCTTGCGCTGAAGCTTTCTTT. Together with reference TRBV12-5 and TRBJ1-1, the CDR3 gives the full variable domain: DARVTQTPRHKVTEMGQEVTMRCQPILGHNTVFWYRQTMMQGLELLAYFRNRAPLDDSGMPKDRFSAEMPDATLATLKIQPSEPRDSAVYFCASGLGACAEAFFGQGTRLTVV.

The chain joins TRBV18 to TRBJ1-1, with 7 nucleotides matching TRBD1. CDR1 is KGHSH, CDR2 LQKENI, per germline. Trimming at V came to 4 bases and at J to 2 bases, leaving 7 bases not matched to a gene. CDR3 length: 15 residues. CDR3 coding DNA: TGTGCCAGCTCACAAAACAGGGGAGGCAACACTGAAGCTTTCTTT. Translated, it gives CASSQNRGGNTEAFF.

The V and J genes are TRBV7-9 and TRBJ1-2, with D possibly matching TRBD1 (5 bases). This CDR3 region has 17 residues. Trimming shortened V by 5 bases and J by 0 bases, and 19 bases separated the two germline ends. Germline V gene data show CDR1 as SEHNR and CDR2 as FQNEAQ (reference sequence). CDR3 nucleotides: TGTGCCAGCAGCCCGCTACAGGTGGGGATTCCTAACTATGGCTACACCTTC. Translated, it gives CASSPLQVGIPNYGYTF.

Turning to this clone: Other DNA sequences of this sample code for an identical CDR3. This sequence joins TRBV6-5 and TRBJ2-7, with 9 bases matching TRBD1. The junction had 7 bases not matched to a gene; V was cut back by 5 bases and J by 2 bases. Per the germline V gene, CDR1 is MNHEY and CDR2 is SVGAGI. CDR3 length equals 15 residues. CDR3 residues: CASSRTGTGPYEQYF. The DNA of the CDR3 is TGTGCCAGCAGTCGAACCGGGACAGGGCCCTACGAGCAGTACTTC.

The rearrangement uses TRBV19 and TRBJ1-5, with D possibly being TRBD1 (5 bases). Trimming removed 1 base at V and 9 bases at J, with 13 bases between. The CDR3 is made up of 14 amino acids. Germline values: CDR1 LNHDA, CDR2 SQIVND (reference sequence). CDR3 DNA: TGTGCCAGTAGTATAGGTCAGGGTAATGGGCCCCAGCATTTT. As protein: CASSIGQGNGPQHF. Full variable domain (remainder filled in from reference TRBV19 and TRBJ1-5): DGGITQSPKYLFRKEGQNVTLSCEQNLNHDAMYWYRQDPGQGLRLIYYSQIVNDFQKGDIAEGYSVSREKKESFPLTVTSAQKNPTAFYLCASSIGQGNGPQHFGDGTRLSIL.

This clone was found once. V is TRBV2 and J is TRBJ1-5; 9 bases fit TRBD1. Unmatched junction bases numbered 8, after V lost 6 bases and J lost 8 bases. The CDR3 has 14 residues. The germline gives CDR1 SNHLY, CDR2 FYNNEI. The DNA of the CDR3 is TGTGCCAGCAGACTAGGGACAGGGTTGAAGCCCCAGCATTTT. Its translation: CASRLGTGLKPQHF.

The V and J genes are TRBV6-5 and TRBJ1-2; D possibly corresponds to TRBD1 (5 bases). The germline V and J ends were trimmed by 6 bases and 2 bases, with 16 bases remaining between them. The CDR3 contains 15 residues. CDR1 is MNHEY, CDR2 SVGAGI, per germline. The CDR3 DNA follows: TGTGCCAGCAGGCGGCCGGTGACAGTAAACTATGGCTACACCTTC. Amino acid sequence: CASRRPVTVNYGYTF.

The chain combines TRBV5-4 with TRBJ2-5, with D perhaps TRBD2 (5 bases). Germline V gene lookup returns CDR1 SGHNT and CDR2 YYREEE (reference sequence). CDR3 length: 14 amino acids. V was trimmed by 0 bases and J by 5 bases, leaving 11 bases between them. CDR3 in amino acids: CASSLAAGSETQYF. The CDR3 DNA reads as TGTGCCAGCAGCTTGGCCGCGGGCTCGGAGACCCAGTACTTC.

The chain is built from TRBV7-8 and TRBJ1-2, with 9 bases fitting TRBD1. This CDR3 contains 15 residues. Germline CDR1 reads SGHVS; CDR2 reads FQNEAQ. V dropped 3 bases and J dropped 3; count of bases not matched to a gene: 5. CDR3 amino acids: CASSLGDRADYGYTF. The CDR3 DNA reads as TGTGCCAGCAGCTTGGGGGACAGGGCGGACTATGGCTACACCTTC.

The V gene is TRBV9, the J gene TRBJ1-1, with unresolved D. The CDR3 spans 13 residues. V was pared by 3 bases and J by 7 bases, with 13 bases between. Germline lookup yields CDR1 SGDLS and CDR2 YYNGEE. As DNA, the CDR3 is TGTGCCAGCAGCGGGCAAGCGGGAGATGAAGCTTTCTTT. It is translated as CASSGQAGDEAFF.

This rearrangement joins TRBV4-1 to TRBJ2-1; D is perhaps TRBD2 (6 bases). From germline, CDR1 is MGHRA and CDR2 YSYEKL. Deletions cut 0 bases from V and 7 bases from J, with 10 bases between. The CDR3 is 14 amino acids. The CDR3 DNA is TGCGCCAGCAGCCAAGATGTCGGAGGGAATGAGCAGTTCTTC. It translates to CASSQDVGGNEQFF.

The chain carries TRBV28 and TRBJ1-1, with 9 bases aligning to TRBD1. The CDR3 totals 17 residues. The ends lost 6 bases at V and 0 bases at J; junction bases unmatched: 11. Germline V gene lookup returns CDR1 MDHEN and CDR2 SYDVKM. In DNA, the CDR3 is TGTGCCAGCAGGCCTCCGGGACAGGGCCTCATGAACACTGAAGCTTTCTTT. As protein: CASRPPGQGLMNTEAFF. The whole variable domain, remainder taken from reference TRBV28 and TRBJ1-1, is DVKVTQSSRYLVKRTGEKVFLECVQDMDHENMFWYRQDPGLGLRLIYFSYDVKMKEKGDIPEGYSVSREKKERFSLILESASTNQTSMYLCASRPPGQGLMNTEAFFGQGTRLTVV.

The DNA of the CDR3 is TGTGCCAGTAGTGCTCGCTTTAGAGGGGAGCAGTTCTTC. Its translation: CASSARFRGEQFF. The chain is built from TRBV19 and TRBJ2-1; tentatively, D is TRBD2 (5 bases). V lost 5 bases to trimming and J lost 10 bases, with 15 bases between them. The CDR3 runs 13 residues. The V gene's germline CDR1 is LNHDA and CDR2 SQIVND (reference sequence).

This CDR3 reads CASSQDSRKYGYTF. CDR3 nucleotides: TGCGCCAGCAGCCAAGATAGCAGAAAGTATGGCTACACCTTC. J is TRBJ1-2 and V is TRBV4-3; D gene uncertain. The CDR3 loop spans 14 amino acids. Between the trimmed V and J ends, which lost 0 bases and 5 bases, there was a span of 10 bases. Looked up from germline, CDR1 is LGHNA and CDR2 is YSLEER.

The chain recombines TRBV7-2 with TRBJ2-7; D not resolved. The germline V gene encodes CDR1 SGHTA and CDR2 FQGNSA. Trimming cost V 4 bases and J 2 bases, with 9 bases left between them. The CDR3 extends over 13 amino acids. The DNA of the CDR3 is TGTGCCAGCAGCTCGCATGGAGCCTACGAGCAGTACTTC. The encoded protein is CASSSHGAYEQYF.

The V call is TRBV7-8, the J call TRBJ1-2; a possible D gene is TRBD1 (6 bases). V was shortened by 2 bases and J by 4 bases, with 8 bases between the two germline ends. This CDR3 comprises 13 residues. The germline gives CDR1 SGHVS, CDR2 FQNEAQ. CDR3 residues: CASSLRRGYGYTF. In DNA, the CDR3 is TGTGCCAGCAGCTTACGCAGGGGCTATGGCTACACCTTC.